What follows are 10 T cell receptor beta chains derived from one specimen sequenced in a study of cytomegalovirus exposure and HLA in healthy donors. Researchers ran the PCR with 60 Vbeta and 13 Jbeta primers. This table comes from immunoSEQ multiplex PCR, and its TCRdb copy is limited to in-frame clones, with some not included. Of around 120,000 clones in the sample, approximately 80% were seen once. The sample consisted of PBMCs. Receptor source: a human donor in good health.

This chain connects TRBV9 to TRBJ2-3; D possibly corresponds to TRBD1 (5 bases). V lost 3 bases and J lost 0, with 11 bases in between. Germline CDR1 and CDR2: SGDLS and YYNGEE. The CDR3 is 15 residues long. In nucleotides, the CDR3 is TGTGCCAGCAGCGGGTGGTGGGGCAGCACAGATACGCAGTATTTT. This sequence encodes CASSGWWGSTDTQYF.

The J gene is TRBJ2-7, the V gene TRBV5-4; possibly TRBD2 for D (5 bases). The V and J ends lost 1 base and 6 bases respectively, with 17 bases between them. CDR1 and CDR2 (germline): SGHNT, YYREEE (reference sequence). The CDR3 contains 15 residues. The CDR3: CASSLRLESGSEQYF. The CDR3 region has the DNA TGTGCCAGCAGCTTGCGGCTCGAGTCGGGAAGCGAGCAGTACTTC.

The V and J genes are TRBV4-3 and TRBJ2-7; D gene uncertain. Between the trimmed V and J ends, which lost 0 bases and 0 bases, there was a span of 6 bases. The CDR3 loop spans 14 amino acids. Germline V CDR1 and CDR2: LGHNA, YSLEER. CDR3 protein: CASSQEADSYEQYF. Written as DNA, the CDR3 is TGCGCCAGCAGCCAAGAGGCCGACTCCTACGAGCAGTACTTC.

V and J are TRBV20-1 and TRBJ1-2; no clear D. CDR1 DFQATT and CDR2 SNEGSKA come from the germline V gene (reference sequence). V was cut by 3 bases and J by 8 bases, with 4 bases left in between. The CDR3 runs 9 residues. CDR3 sequence: CSASGGYTF. As DNA, the CDR3 is TGCAGTGCTAGCGGGGGCTACACCTTC.

The V and J genes are TRBV15 and TRBJ2-7; weak D call: TRBD2 (6 bases). The germline gives CDR1 LNHNV, CDR2 YYDKDF (reference sequence). The CDR3 extends over 16 amino acids. V was pared by 1 base and J by 3 bases, with 16 bases between. Here the CDR3 reads CATSRGSPGLNYEQYF. In DNA form, the CDR3 reads TGTGCCACCAGCAGAGGAAGTCCGGGACTTAACTACGAGCAGTACTTC.

The rearrangement uses TRBV6-5 and TRBJ2-7; D might be TRBD1 (7 bases). CDR1 MNHEY and CDR2 SVGAGI come from the germline V gene. The CDR3 consists of 15 residues. The germline V and J ends were trimmed by 7 bases and 2 bases, with 18 bases remaining between them. As DNA, the CDR3 is TGTGCCAGCAACCCGGGGCAGGGGGGAACCTACGAGCAGTACTTC. Translated: CASNPGQGGTYEQYF.

J is TRBJ2-1 and V is TRBV7-3; a weak D match, TRBD1 (6 bases). The CDR3 sequence is 15 residues long. Germline V gives CDR1 SGHTA, CDR2 FQGTGA. V lost 1 base, J lost 8 bases, and 15 bases lay in between. For the CDR3, the DNA is TGTGCCAGCAGCTTAATCAGGGGCAGGGTTCATGAGCAGTTCTTC. Its translation is CASSLIRGRVHEQFF.

This chain uses TRBV27 with TRBJ2-1; 10 positions match TRBD2. With 8 bases clipped from V and 8 bases from J, the junction kept 9 bases outside the gene matches. CDR1 is MNHEY, CDR2 SMNVEV, per germline (reference sequence). The CDR3 consists of 14 residues. This CDR3 reads CASGPGLAFHEQFF. The CDR3 nucleotides are TGTGCCAGCGGCCCGGGACTAGCGTTCCATGAGCAGTTCTTC.

The chain uses TRBV7-2 and TRBJ2-5; 11 bases fit TRBD2. The CDR3 is made up of 17 amino acids. Germline V gene lookup returns CDR1 SGHTA and CDR2 FQGNSA. J was trimmed by 5 bases and V by 3 bases; bases with no gene match: 11. The CDR3 sequence is CASSFLPSGGREETQYF. CDR3 in DNA: TGTGCCAGCAGCTTCCTCCCTAGCGGGGGGAGAGAGGAGACCCAGTACTTC.

The V gene is TRBV29-1, the J gene TRBJ2-1; 10 nucleotides align to TRBD2. The CDR3 runs to 17 residues. The germline CDR1 and CDR2 sequences are SQVTM and ANQGSEA. Unmatched junction bases numbered 13, after V lost 3 bases and J lost 5 bases. CDR3 in DNA: TGCAGCGTTGAGGGGGGGTTTAGCGGGGGGCCAAACAATGAGCAGTTCTTC. Protein: CSVEGGFSGGPNNEQFF.